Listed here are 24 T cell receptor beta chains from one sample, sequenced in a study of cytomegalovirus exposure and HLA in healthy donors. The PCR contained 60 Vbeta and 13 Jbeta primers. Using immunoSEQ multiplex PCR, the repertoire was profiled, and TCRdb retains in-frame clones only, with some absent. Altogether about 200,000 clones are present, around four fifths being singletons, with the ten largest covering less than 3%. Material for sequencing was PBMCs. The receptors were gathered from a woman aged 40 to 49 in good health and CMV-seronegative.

CDR3 amino acids: CASSTMGTRSYNEQFF. The CDR3 DNA reads TGTGCCAGCAGTACGATGGGGACTCGATCCTACAATGAGCAGTTCTTC. This chain joins TRBV27 and TRBJ2-1; weak D call: TRBD2 (6 bases). The V gene's germline CDR1 is MNHEY and CDR2 SMNVEV (reference sequence). The CDR3 has 16 residues. V was trimmed by 5 bases and J by 1 base, leaving 15 bases between them.

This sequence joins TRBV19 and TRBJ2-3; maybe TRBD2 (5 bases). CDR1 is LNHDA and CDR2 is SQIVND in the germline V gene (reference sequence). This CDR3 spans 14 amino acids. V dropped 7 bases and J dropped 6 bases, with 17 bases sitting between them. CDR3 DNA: TGTGCCAGTACTTCCCGAGGGTGGGAGGATACGCAGTATTTT. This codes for CASTSRGWEDTQYF.

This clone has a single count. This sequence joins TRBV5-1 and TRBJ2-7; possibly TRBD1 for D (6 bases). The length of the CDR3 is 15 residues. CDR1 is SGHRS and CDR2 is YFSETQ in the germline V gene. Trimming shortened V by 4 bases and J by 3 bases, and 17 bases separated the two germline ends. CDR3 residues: CASSAVGVQGYEQYF. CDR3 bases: TGCGCCAGCAGCGCGGTGGGAGTACAGGGCTACGAGCAGTACTTC.

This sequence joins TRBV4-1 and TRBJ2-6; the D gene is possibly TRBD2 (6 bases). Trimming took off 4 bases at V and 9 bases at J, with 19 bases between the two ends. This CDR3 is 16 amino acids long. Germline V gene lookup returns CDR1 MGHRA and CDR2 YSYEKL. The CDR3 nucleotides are TGCGCCAGCAGCCGAGATACCGAACTGGGACTCAACGTCCTGACTTTC. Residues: CASSRDTELGLNVLTF.

DNA for the CDR3: TGTGCCAGTAGTATAGCCAGGGACAGGGGCCGAACCGGCGGCTACACCTTC. Translation gives CASSIARDRGRTGGYTF. The V gene is TRBV19, the J gene TRBJ1-2, with 10 bases fitting TRBD1. CDR1 LNHDA and CDR2 SQIVND come from the germline V gene (reference sequence). V lost 1 base and J lost 8; bases outside the gene matches: 13. CDR3 length equals 17 residues.

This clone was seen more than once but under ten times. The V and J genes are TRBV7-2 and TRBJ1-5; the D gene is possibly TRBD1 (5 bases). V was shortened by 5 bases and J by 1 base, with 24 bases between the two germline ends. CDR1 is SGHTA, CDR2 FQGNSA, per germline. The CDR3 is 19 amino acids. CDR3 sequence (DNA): TGTGCCAGCAGCCTTCGGGGGGGAATAGGGTCGGGAAGCAATCAGCCCCAGCATTTT. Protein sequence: CASSLRGGIGSGSNQPQHF.

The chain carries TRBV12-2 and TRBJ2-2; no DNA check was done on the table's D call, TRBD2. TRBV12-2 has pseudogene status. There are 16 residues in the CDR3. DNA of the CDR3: TGTGCAAGTCGCTTCCGGACTAGCAGACTCACCGGGGAGCTGTTTTTT. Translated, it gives CASRFRTSRLTGELFF.

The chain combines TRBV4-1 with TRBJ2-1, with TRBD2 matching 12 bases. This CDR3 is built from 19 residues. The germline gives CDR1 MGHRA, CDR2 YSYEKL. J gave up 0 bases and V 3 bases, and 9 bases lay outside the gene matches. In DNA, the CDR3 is TGCGCCAGCAGCCATTCCCGAACTAGCGGGAGGAGCTCCTACAATGAGCAGTTCTTC. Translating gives CASSHSRTSGRSSYNEQFF.

CDR3 protein: CASLLDRAAGNIQYF. The DNA for the CDR3 is TGTGCCAGCCTTCTCGACAGGGCGGCAGGGAACATTCAGTACTTC. The chain uses TRBV6-6 and TRBJ2-4, with 7 nucleotides matching TRBD1. The germline CDR1 and CDR2 sequences are MNHNY and SVGAGI (reference sequence). Trimming cost V 8 bases and J 7 bases; bases outside gene matches: 14. This CDR3 has 15 residues.

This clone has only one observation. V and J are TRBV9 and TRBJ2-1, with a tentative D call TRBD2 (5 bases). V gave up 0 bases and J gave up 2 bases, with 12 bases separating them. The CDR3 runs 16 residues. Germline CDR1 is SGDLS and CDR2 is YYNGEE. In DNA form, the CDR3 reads TGTGCCAGCAGCGTAGCTATAGCGCACACCTACAATGAGCAGTTCTTC. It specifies CASSVAIAHTYNEQFF.

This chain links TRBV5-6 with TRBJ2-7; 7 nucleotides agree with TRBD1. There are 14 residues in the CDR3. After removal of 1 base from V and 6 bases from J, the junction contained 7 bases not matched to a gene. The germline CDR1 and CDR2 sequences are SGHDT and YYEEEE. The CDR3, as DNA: TGTGCCAGCAGCTTGACAGGGGTACTGCGCGAGCAGTACTTC. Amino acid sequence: CASSLTGVLREQYF.

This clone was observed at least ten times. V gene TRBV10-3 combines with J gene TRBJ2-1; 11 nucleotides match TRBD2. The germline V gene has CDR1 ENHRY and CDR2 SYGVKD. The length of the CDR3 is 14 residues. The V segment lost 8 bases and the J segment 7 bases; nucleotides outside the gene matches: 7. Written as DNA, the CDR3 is TGTGCCATCGGCTTAGCGGGAGGGAGGAATGAGCAGTTCTTC. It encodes CAIGLAGGRNEQFF.

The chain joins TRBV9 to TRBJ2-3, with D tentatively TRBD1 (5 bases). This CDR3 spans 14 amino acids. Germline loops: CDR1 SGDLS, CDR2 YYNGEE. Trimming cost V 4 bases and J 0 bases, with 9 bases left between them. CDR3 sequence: CASSPDRSTDTQYF. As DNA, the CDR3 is TGTGCCAGCAGCCCCGACAGAAGCACAGATACGCAGTATTTT.

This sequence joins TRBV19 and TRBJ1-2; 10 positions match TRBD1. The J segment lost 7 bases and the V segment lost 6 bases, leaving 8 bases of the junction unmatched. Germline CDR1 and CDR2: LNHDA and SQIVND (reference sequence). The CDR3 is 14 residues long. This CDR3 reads CASSQTGGSVGYTF. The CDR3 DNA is TGTGCCAGTAGCCAGACAGGGGGCTCTGTTGGCTACACCTTC.

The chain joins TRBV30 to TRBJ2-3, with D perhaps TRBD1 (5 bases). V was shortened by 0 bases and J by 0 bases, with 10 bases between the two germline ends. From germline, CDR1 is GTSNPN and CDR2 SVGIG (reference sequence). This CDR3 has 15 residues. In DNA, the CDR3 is TGTGCCTGGAGTGTCGGTGGGGCAAGCACAGATACGCAGTATTTT. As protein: CAWSVGGASTDTQYF.

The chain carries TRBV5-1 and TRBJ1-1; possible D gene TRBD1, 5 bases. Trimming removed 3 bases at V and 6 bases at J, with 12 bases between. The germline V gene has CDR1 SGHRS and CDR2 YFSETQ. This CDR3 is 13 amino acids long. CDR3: CASSSDSAAEAFF. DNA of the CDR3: TGCGCCAGCAGCTCCGACAGCGCCGCTGAAGCTTTCTTT. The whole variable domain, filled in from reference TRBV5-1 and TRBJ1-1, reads KAGVTQTPRYLIKTRGQQVTLSCSPISGHRSVSWYQQTPGQGLQFLFEYFSETQRNKGNFPGRFSGRQFSNSRSEMNVSTLELGDSALYLCASSSDSAAEAFFGQGTRLTVV.

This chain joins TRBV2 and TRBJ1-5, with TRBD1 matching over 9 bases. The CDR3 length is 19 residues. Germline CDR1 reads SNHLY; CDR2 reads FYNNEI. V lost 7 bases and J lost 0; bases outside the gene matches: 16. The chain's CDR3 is CASTPTRDRVLHSNQPQHF. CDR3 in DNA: TGTGCCAGCACTCCGACTCGGGACAGGGTACTTCATAGCAATCAGCCCCAGCATTTT.

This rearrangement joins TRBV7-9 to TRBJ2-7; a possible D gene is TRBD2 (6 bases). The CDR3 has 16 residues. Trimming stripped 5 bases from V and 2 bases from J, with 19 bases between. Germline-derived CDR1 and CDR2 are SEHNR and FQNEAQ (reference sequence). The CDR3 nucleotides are TGTGCCAGCAGCCGGGGGACTTCGCCCAATCCCTACGAGCAGTACTTC. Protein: CASSRGTSPNPYEQYF.

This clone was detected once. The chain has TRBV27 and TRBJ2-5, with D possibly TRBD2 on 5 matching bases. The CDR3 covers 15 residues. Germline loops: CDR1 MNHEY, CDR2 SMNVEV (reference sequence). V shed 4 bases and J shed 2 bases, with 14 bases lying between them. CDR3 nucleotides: TGTGCCAGCAGTTCCCTCGGGGTGGGGCAAGAGACCCAGTACTTC. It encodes CASSSLGVGQETQYF.

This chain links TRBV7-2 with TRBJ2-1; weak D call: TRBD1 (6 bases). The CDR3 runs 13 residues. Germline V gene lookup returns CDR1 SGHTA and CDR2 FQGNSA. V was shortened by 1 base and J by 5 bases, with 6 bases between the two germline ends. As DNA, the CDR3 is TGTGCCAGCAGCTTAGACAGGGACAATGAGCAGTTCTTC. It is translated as CASSLDRDNEQFF. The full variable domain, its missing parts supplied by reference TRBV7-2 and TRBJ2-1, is GAGVSQSPSNKVTEKGKDVELRCDPISGHTALYWYRQSLGQGLEFLIYFQGNSAPDKSGLPSDRFSAERTGGSVSTLTIQRTQQEDSAVYLCASSLDRDNEQFFGPGTRLTVL.

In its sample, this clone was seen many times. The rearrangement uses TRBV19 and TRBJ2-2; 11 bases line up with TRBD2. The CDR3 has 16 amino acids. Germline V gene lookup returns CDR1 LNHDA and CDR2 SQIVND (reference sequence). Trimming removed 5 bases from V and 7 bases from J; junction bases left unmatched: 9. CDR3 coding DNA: TGTGCCAGTAGTCGGGGACTAGCGGTGATAAGCGGGGAGCTGTTTTTT. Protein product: CASSRGLAVISGELFF.

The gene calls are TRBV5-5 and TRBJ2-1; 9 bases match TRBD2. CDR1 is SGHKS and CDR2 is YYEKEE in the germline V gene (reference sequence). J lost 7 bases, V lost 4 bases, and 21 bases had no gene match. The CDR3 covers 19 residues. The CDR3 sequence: CASSLVQAGAGGPGNEQFF. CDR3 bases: TGTGCCAGCAGCCTGGTCCAGGCGGGGGCGGGAGGGCCGGGTAATGAGCAGTTCTTC.

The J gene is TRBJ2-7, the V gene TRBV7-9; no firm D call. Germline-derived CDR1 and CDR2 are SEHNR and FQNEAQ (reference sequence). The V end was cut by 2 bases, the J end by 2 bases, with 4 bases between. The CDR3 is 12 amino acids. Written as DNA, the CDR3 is TGTGCCAGCAGCTTACAGACCTACGAGCAGTACTTC. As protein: CASSLQTYEQYF.

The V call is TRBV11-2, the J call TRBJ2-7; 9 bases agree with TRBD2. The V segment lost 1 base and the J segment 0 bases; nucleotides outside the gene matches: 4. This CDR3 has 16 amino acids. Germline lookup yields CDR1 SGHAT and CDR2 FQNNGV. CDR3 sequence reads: CASSLGRGRGSYEQYF. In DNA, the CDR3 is TGTGCCAGCAGCTTAGGGCGCGGGAGGGGCTCCTACGAGCAGTACTTC.